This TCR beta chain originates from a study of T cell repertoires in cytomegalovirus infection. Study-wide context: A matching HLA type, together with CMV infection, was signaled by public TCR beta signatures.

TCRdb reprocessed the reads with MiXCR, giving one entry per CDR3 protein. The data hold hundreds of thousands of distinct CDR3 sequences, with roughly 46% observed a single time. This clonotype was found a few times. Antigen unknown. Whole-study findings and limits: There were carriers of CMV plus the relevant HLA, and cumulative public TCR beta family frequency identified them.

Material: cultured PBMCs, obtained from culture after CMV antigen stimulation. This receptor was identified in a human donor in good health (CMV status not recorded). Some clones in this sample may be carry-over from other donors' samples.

CDR3 bases: TGTGCCAGTAGTATAGGGACTAGCGGGGGGTCCTACAATGAGCAGTTCTTC. Protein: CASSIGTSGGSYNEQFF. This rearrangement joins TRBV19 to TRBJ2-1; 14 positions agree with TRBD2. CDR3 length equals 17 residues. The junction had 0 bases not matched to a gene; V was cut back by 1 base and J by 1 base. Germline CDR1 and CDR2: LNHDA and SQIVND (reference sequence).